The source of this T cell receptor beta chain is a study of blood T cell repertoires in COVID-19 (dated by TCRdb to about 2020). Describing the broader study: Samples from collaborators originated in the United States, Italy and Spain and spanned both the acute and convalescent phases of COVID-19. The material from the prospective study consisted of cDNA or gDNA derived from T cells, B-cell-depleted T cells, or PBMCs. Where available, HLA class I and class II types were taken from metadata supplied by the sample provider and were not determined by assay-based typing. The dataset comprised deeply sampled blood TCRbeta repertoires from subjects exposed to, actively infected with, or recovered from COVID-19. A freely available public database, intended as a resource for researchers studying the immune response to SARS-CoV-2, is where the repertoires were released. Samples were obtained from the ongoing ImmuneRACE study (first 160 participants) and from some 1,200 subjects provided by 6 global collaborators. A de-identified subject ID, COVID-19 status, age in years and sex were almost always included in the sample metadata.

CDR1 is given as SGDLS and CDR2 as YYNGEE, both from the germline V gene. There are 16 amino acids in the CDR3, from cysteine to phenylalanine inclusive. Left in the record is the CDR3 DNA by itself, 48 bases read in frame from the first base. For this chain, trimming is 0 bases at the V end and 7 bases at the J end, and the number of junction bases without a gene match is 9. What the research found in general, with its limitations: Clinical and demographic metadata were provided uncurated, with the amount varying by source and participant.

A second Seattle source provided samples from volunteer blood donors who had recovered from COVID-19. The collaborating institutions used their own protocols to collect whole blood in K2EDTA tubes. For TCRbeta analysis, collaborator samples were shipped as frozen whole blood, as isolated PBMCs, or as DNA extracted from either sample type. About this clone: No antigen is known for it. No much larger clonotype is one base removed from it; base qualities were not supplied.

TCRbeta CDR3 regions were amplified from genomic DNA by means of the immunoSEQ Assay, a bias-controlled multiplex PCR. Per the authors' processing: Within the assay, amplification of reference gene primers was used to estimate how many nucleated cells each sample contained. To quantify the absolute abundance of each unique TCRbeta CDR3 rearrangement, sequence reads were collapsed and filtered. For each sample, productive Simpson clonality was calculated as the square root of Simpson's diversity index across productive rearrangements. As stored in TCRdb, this immuneACCESS dataset retains in-frame rearrangements with V and J assigned. A fraction of the clones does not appear; measured against another copy, unresolved V genes explain less than half of the discrepancy, and the remainder lacks a known reason. V and J calls and clone size are those listed in that table; D and trimming were worked out from the DNA. This sample lists 200,000 to 250,000 clones; approximately 83% were detected once. The ten largest clones represent just over 3% of the sample.

The sequenced sample was peripheral blood. The chain couples TRBV9 to TRBJ2-1, with 8 junctional bases fitting TRBD2. This clonotype was obtained from a woman aged 30 to 39 who had recovered from COVID-19. The nucleotides read TGTGCCAGCAGCGTAGCTAAGACGGGGGGGCGAAATGAGCAGTTCTTC. This translates into CASSVAKTGGRNEQFF.